This TCR beta chain is drawn from a study of blood T cell repertoires in COVID-19 (dated by TCRdb to 2019 to 2021). Regarding the research as a whole: Samples covering the acute and convalescent phases of COVID-19 were provided by collaborators in the United States, Italy and Spain. The sample metadata nearly always contained a de-identified subject ID, COVID-19 status, age in years and sex. The repertoires were released in a freely available public database meant as a resource for research on the immune response to SARS-CoV-2. The prospective study material was composed of cDNA or gDNA derived from T cells, B-cell-depleted T cells, or PBMCs. Where available, HLA class I and class II types were obtained from metadata supplied by the sample provider rather than from assay-based typing. Samples were obtained from the ongoing ImmuneRACE study (first 160 participants) and from over a thousand subjects provided by 6 global collaborators. The dataset comprised deeply sampled blood TCRbeta repertoires from subjects exposed to, actively infected with, or recovered from COVID-19. Points the paper makes about the study in general: The amount of clinical and demographic metadata varied by source and participant and was provided uncurated.

The CDR1 and CDR2 encoded by the germline V gene (reference sequence) are SGHNT and YYREEE. The CDR3 spans 14 residues, from the cysteine through the phenylalanine. Of all the DNA, just the CDR3 is kept, 42 bases in frame from base 1. V is reduced by 6 bases and J by 1 base, leaving a spacing of 13 bases between them. One collaborating source in Seattle enrolled patients while the patients were actively infected and followed the patients over time throughout the course of disease. The collaborating institutions used their own protocols to collect whole blood in K2EDTA tubes. For TCRbeta analysis, collaborator samples were shipped as frozen whole blood, as isolated PBMCs, or as DNA extracted from either sample type. TCRbeta CDR3 regions were amplified from genomic DNA by means of the immunoSEQ Assay, a bias-controlled multiplex PCR. The paper's processing steps were these. The number of nucleated cells in each sample was estimated by amplification of reference gene primers within the assay. To quantify the absolute abundance of each unique TCRbeta CDR3 rearrangement, sequence reads were collapsed and filtered. For each sample, productive Simpson clonality was calculated by taking the square root of Simpson's diversity index across productive rearrangements. Held by TCRdb, this immuneACCESS table contains in-frame sequences only and omits some clones. Under half of the omission traces to an unresolved V gene where checked; the cause of the rest is unknown. V and J calls plus clone size are reproduced from that table; the DNA served to infer D and trimming. This sample gives 220,000 or so clones in total; approximately 78% of them show up just once. The ten largest clonotypes hold roughly 8% of the sample.

As concerns this clone: It has no known antigen specificity. Per-base quality was not reported, and no clone a single base away is much larger than it.

The sequenced sample was peripheral blood. The sequence was collected from a woman older than 75 with COVID-19, enrolled during active disease. Recombination linked TRBV5-4 to TRBJ1-1; no D gene is confidently identified. The bases read TGTGCCAGCATAAAGCGGGAGGAGAACACTGAAGCTTTCTTT. Translated, it gives CASIKREENTEAFF.